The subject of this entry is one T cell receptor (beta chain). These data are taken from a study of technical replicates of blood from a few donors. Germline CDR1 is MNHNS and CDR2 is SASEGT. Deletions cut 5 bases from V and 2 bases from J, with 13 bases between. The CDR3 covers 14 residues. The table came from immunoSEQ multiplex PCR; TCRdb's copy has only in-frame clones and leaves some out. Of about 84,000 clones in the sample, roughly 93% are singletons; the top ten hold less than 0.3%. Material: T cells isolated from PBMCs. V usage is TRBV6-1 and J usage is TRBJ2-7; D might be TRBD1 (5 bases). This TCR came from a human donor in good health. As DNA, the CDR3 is TGTGCCAGCAGTACAGGAATATCTACCTACGAGCAGTACTTC. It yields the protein CASSTGISTYEQYF.